The 2 T cell receptor beta chains below were found in one sample sequenced in a study of blood T cells in healthy people across ages. A second PCR of 7 to 11 cycles used a sample-barcoded 5' primer and a J-beta primer mix. TCRdb reprocessed the 5' RACE reads via MiXCR and lists one record per CDR3 protein. The table lists 550,000 to 600,000 distinct CDR3 sequences, approximately 27% of them singletons. Input material: blood. The receptors originated from a woman aged 65 to 85 in good health.

In regard to this clonotype: The CDR3 does not end in the conserved phenylalanine or tryptophan, so this is likely a read error. The J gene is TRBJ1-2, the V gene TRBV12-3 or TRBV12-4, with 8 bases that match TRBD1. The V segment lost 5 bases and the J segment 2 bases; nucleotides outside the gene matches: 1. The CDR3 has 13 amino acids. The CDR3 region is CASSNRGNYGYTL. The CDR3 coding sequence is TGTGCCAGCAGTAACAGGGGGAACTATGGCTACACCCTC.

J is TRBJ2-3 and V is TRBV20-1; D uncertain. The CDR3 is 14 residues long. The V gene lost 6 bases and the J gene lost 4 bases, with 17 bases spanning the gap. Looked up from germline, CDR1 is DFQATT and CDR2 is SNEGSKA (reference sequence). In DNA, the CDR3 is TGCAGTGCAAGGCCGCCCTCTAGGGCAGATACGCAGTATTTT. Its translation is CSARPPSRADTQYF.